This TCR beta chain was captured in a study of blood T cell repertoires in COVID-19. Trimming removed 1 base from V and 8 bases from J, with 11 bases in between. CDR1 LGHNA and CDR2 YSLEER come from the germline V gene. The CDR3 spans 13 residues. Measured with immunoSEQ multiplex PCR; TCRdb has only the in-frame clones, and not every one. This table has some 180,000 clones, 88% appearing once. The source of this sequence is a middle-aged man who had recovered from COVID-19. V gene TRBV4-3 combines with J gene TRBJ1-2; D is perhaps TRBD1 (6 bases). The source material was peripheral blood. CDR3 protein: CASSQGGQSGYTF. The CDR3 DNA is TGCGCCAGCAGCCAAGGAGGACAGTCCGGCTACACCTTC.